This T cell receptor beta chain was sequenced during a study of cytotoxic CD8 clonotypes in ibrutinib-treated CLL. Study in general: Average yields of roughly 260,000 productive templates and 75,000 to 95,000 productive rearrangements characterized the samples. Regarding the study as a whole: Clonality measured at baseline exceeded age-matched healthy donors, tracking circulating CD8+ T-cell counts.

This CDR3 contains 15 residues. J lost 4 bases, V lost 3 bases, and 6 bases had no gene match. Germline CDR1 and CDR2: SGHDN and FVKESK. With respect to this clone: Its antigen is not identified.

Some clones are missing from TCRdb's copy, which holds only in-frame ones; the method was immunoSEQ multiplex PCR. The sample yields roughly 200,000 clones, over 60% seen once. This TCR derives from a human donor with chronic lymphocytic leukemia. Source: PBMCs, taken after 24 months of ibrutinib treatment. The rearrangement joins TRBV14 to TRBJ2-7, with 10 positions matching TRBD1. CDR3 region: CASSHAPGQGYEQYF. For the CDR3, the DNA is TGTGCCAGCAGCCACGCCCCGGGACAGGGGTACGAGCAGTACTTC.